This T cell receptor beta chain was captured by sequencing in a study of CD8+CD57+ T cells in acquired aplastic anemia. Study as a whole: Sorted cells (CD4+ and CD8+) yielded DNA amounts that averaged roughly 3 ug. Findings and limits, study-wide: Controls did not differ significantly from patients in CD8+ Simpson's diversity.

The CDR3 is made up of 15 amino acids. Germline CDR1 is LNHDA and CDR2 is SQIVND (reference sequence). Trimming at V came to 3 bases and at J to 0 bases, leaving 5 bases not matched to a gene. Genomic DNA, the template, was used for profiling of the TCR beta VDJ and CDR3. MiXCR, applied by TCRdb to the reads, yields one record per CDR3 protein. The table shows approximately 300,000 distinct CDR3 sequences, with roughly 53% occurring only once. Comment on this clonotype: Antigen specificity is unknown.

Sequenced patients had shown CD8+CD57+ cell expansion by flow cytometry. This clonotype was sampled from a human donor with aplastic anemia. What was sequenced was sorted CD4+, CD8+, or CD8+CD57+ T cells (not recorded which) from PBMCs. V usage is TRBV19 and J usage is TRBJ2-7, with 7 bases that match TRBD2. This CDR3 reads CASSMGGGSSYEQYF. The CDR3 bases are TGTGCCAGTAGTATGGGCGGGGGAAGCTCCTACGAGCAGTACTTC.